The 22 T cell receptor beta chains given below trace back to one sample, sequenced in a study of cytomegalovirus exposure and HLA in healthy donors. With 60 Vbeta and 13 Jbeta primers, the PCR was carried out. Assay: immunoSEQ multiplex PCR; the TCRdb copy retains only in-frame clones and omits some. The data contain some 96,000 clones, roughly three quarters of them singletons. The sample taken for sequencing was PBMCs. These receptors were collected from a man aged 40-50 years in good health and CMV-seronegative.

In its sample, this clone was seen once. The chain links TRBV6-5 to TRBJ2-3; 8 bases map to TRBD1. Germline CDR1 and CDR2: MNHEY and SVGAGI. V lost 5 bases, J lost 1 base, and 5 bases stayed unmatched. The CDR3 sequence is 15 residues long. Written as DNA, the CDR3 is TGTGCCAGCAGTCCTCTGACAGGGGGCACAGATACGCAGTATTTT. Its translation: CASSPLTGGTDTQYF.

The chain combines TRBV2 with TRBJ1-2; the D is unclear. Trimming cost V 4 bases and J 3 bases, with 9 bases left between them. CDR3 length: 13 residues. Per the germline V gene, CDR1 is SNHLY and CDR2 is FYNNEI. The CDR3 DNA is TGTGCCAGCAGTGGAGGGTCGGACTATGGCTACACCTTC. Amino acids: CASSGGSDYGYTF.

This clone has just a few counts. This sequence joins TRBV7-2 and TRBJ2-7; D is uncertain. The length of the CDR3 is 11 residues. Germline CDR1 SGHTA, CDR2 FQGNSA. The ends were cut back, 2 bases at V and 9 bases at J, with 8 bases in the middle. The CDR3 loop reads CASSLIGGQYF. The CDR3 DNA follows: TGTGCCAGCAGCTTAATCGGCGGGCAGTACTTC.

The chain carries TRBV5-8 and TRBJ2-5, with 7 bases lining up with TRBD2. V lost 6 bases to trimming and J lost 2 bases; unmatched junction nucleotides: 10. The CDR3 extends over 15 amino acids. Germline V gene lookup returns CDR1 SGHTS and CDR2 YDEGEE. CDR3 nucleotide sequence: TGTGCCAGCATCCCCTCAGCGGGGTGGCAAGAGACCCAGTACTTC. Translation: CASIPSAGWQETQYF.

This chain joins TRBV29-1 and TRBJ1-1; D might be TRBD1 (6 bases). CDR3 length equals 13 residues. Germline values: CDR1 SQVTM, CDR2 ANQGSEA. V was shortened by 4 bases and J by 4 bases, with 13 bases between the two germline ends. In DNA, the CDR3 is TGCAGCGTTGCGGGACACCGGGGCACTGAAGCTTTCTTT. Protein: CSVAGHRGTEAFF. Using reference TRBV29-1 and TRBJ1-1 for the parts outside the CDR3, the full variable domain is SAVISQKPSRDICQRGTSLTIQCQVDSQVTMMFWYRQQPGQSLTLIATANQGSEATYESGFVIDKFPISRPNLTFSTLTVSNMSPEDSSIYLCSVAGHRGTEAFFGQGTRLTVV.

This clone was recorded only once. The chain combines TRBV10-3 with TRBJ2-1, with 14 bases fitting TRBD2. V lost 4 bases to trimming and J lost 4 bases; unmatched junction nucleotides: 6. Germline loops: CDR1 ENHRY, CDR2 SYGVKD. The CDR3 is made up of 17 amino acids. CDR3 protein: CAISGLAGGPDYNEQFF. In DNA form, the CDR3 reads TGTGCCATCAGTGGACTAGCGGGAGGGCCGGATTACAATGAGCAGTTCTTC.

On this clone: The junction differs from germline at one of its ends, possibly a read error. J is TRBJ2-7 and V is TRBV7-9; 11 nucleotides agree with TRBD2. This CDR3 has 15 amino acids. Germline values: CDR1 SEHNR, CDR2 FQNEAQ (reference sequence). CDR3 coding DNA: TGTTCCAGCAGCTCCAATAGCGGGGGGGCCTCCGAGCAGTACTTC. Encoded protein: CSSSSNSGGASEQYF.

The chain uses TRBV7-9 and TRBJ1-1; D is ambiguous. The CDR3 covers 17 residues. Germline V gives CDR1 SEHNR, CDR2 FQNEAQ (reference sequence). V lost 2 bases and J lost 4, with 20 bases in between. CDR3 in DNA: TGTGCCAGCAGCTTAACCCATTCTTGGTCGGGAATCACTGAAGCTTTCTTT. Translation gives CASSLTHSWSGITEAFF.

The chain employs TRBV9 and TRBJ2-5; TRBD2 matches at 7 bases. Per the germline V gene, CDR1 is SGDLS and CDR2 is YYNGEE. The CDR3 loop spans 17 amino acids. Trimming cost V 4 bases and J 2 bases; bases outside gene matches: 14. CDR3 nucleotides: TGTGCCAGCAGCCCTGTGGTCCTGGCGGGAGTTCAAGAGACCCAGTACTTC. This codes for CASSPVVLAGVQETQYF.

This clone showed up just once. The rearrangement links TRBV6-4 to TRBJ2-1; TRBD2 matches at 10 bases. With V trimmed by 6 bases and J by 3 bases, 8 bases remained unmatched. Germline V lookup: CDR1 MRHNA, CDR2 SNTAGT. This CDR3 region has 16 residues. In DNA, the CDR3 is TGTGCCAGCAGAGTTACTAGCGGGACGGACTACAATGAGCAGTTCTTC. Residues: CASRVTSGTDYNEQFF.

This chain connects TRBV4-2 to TRBJ2-7; TRBD2 matches 9 bases. V was pared by 3 bases and J by 3 bases, with 6 bases of the junction left unmatched. This CDR3 is 15 amino acids long. Germline CDR1 LGHNA, CDR2 YNFKEQ. The CDR3: CASSHGTSKFYEQYF. The CDR3 DNA follows: TGTGCCAGCAGCCACGGGACTAGCAAGTTCTACGAGCAGTACTTC.

In its sample, this clone was seen a few times. V gene TRBV6-5 combines with J gene TRBJ2-7; 10 bases fit TRBD2. The junction had 8 bases not matched to a gene; V was cut back by 5 bases and J by 4 bases. The CDR3 is made up of 15 amino acids. CDR1 and CDR2 from the germline V gene are MNHEY and SVGAGI. CDR3 sequence (DNA): TGTGCCAGCAGTCAAAGCAGCGGGGGGGATTACGAGCAGTACTTC. Amino acids: CASSQSSGGDYEQYF.

J is TRBJ1-4 and V is TRBV27; D ambiguous. The V and J ends lost 5 bases and 3 bases respectively, with 10 bases between them. The CDR3 covers 14 residues. Germline CDR1 reads MNHEY; CDR2 reads SMNVEV (reference sequence). The CDR3 spells CASSANGANEKLFF. Here the CDR3 DNA reads TGTGCCAGCAGTGCCAACGGAGCTAATGAAAAACTGTTTTTT.

The chain joins TRBV5-8 to TRBJ1-2; D is ambiguous. The CDR3 consists of 13 residues. V was clipped by 1 base and J by 7 bases, with 11 bases between them. Germline assignment: CDR1 SGHTS and CDR2 YDEGEE. The CDR3 sequence is CASSLPATRGYTF. The CDR3 DNA reads as TGTGCCAGCAGCTTGCCAGCGACCCGTGGCTACACCTTC.

The gene calls are TRBV5-1 and TRBJ1-6; 7 bases align to TRBD1. The CDR3 covers 16 residues. The germline V gene has CDR1 SGHRS and CDR2 YFSETQ. With V trimmed by 6 bases and J by 3 bases, 9 bases remained unmatched. The CDR3 coding sequence is TGCGCCAGCACCACCGGGACAGAAGTCTATAATTCACCCCTCCACTTT. It yields the protein CASTTGTEVYNSPLHF.

The chain combines TRBV6-1 with TRBJ2-5; the D is unclear. Trimming took 3 bases from V and 0 from J, leaving 8 bases between them. Germline values: CDR1 MNHNS, CDR2 SASEGT. This CDR3 is 14 amino acids long. The CDR3 sequence: CASSEGLYQETQYF. CDR3 bases: TGTGCCAGCAGTGAGGGCCTTTACCAAGAGACCCAGTACTTC.

The chain employs TRBV7-9 and TRBJ2-1; possibly TRBD1 for D (5 bases). CDR3 length: 16 residues. Trimming removed 6 bases from V and 0 bases from J, with 15 bases in between. Per the germline V gene, CDR1 is SEHNR and CDR2 is FQNEAQ (reference sequence). This CDR3 reads CASREGVSSSYNEQFF. CDR3 bases: TGTGCCAGCAGGGAAGGGGTCAGTAGCTCCTACAATGAGCAGTTCTTC.

This clone appeared a single time. The chain links TRBV14 to TRBJ2-3; 11 bases fit TRBD1. The germline V gene has CDR1 SGHDN and CDR2 FVKESK. V was clipped by 1 base and J by 2 bases; unmatched bases: 5. The CDR3 has 17 amino acids. In nucleotides, the CDR3 is TGTGCCAGCAGCCAAGGGACAGGGGGCATCGTCACAGATACGCAGTATTTT. Its protein product is CASSQGTGGIVTDTQYF.

The V call is TRBV5-1, the J call TRBJ1-4; D unresolved. The CDR3 length is 15 residues. The V and J ends lost 0 bases and 8 bases respectively, with 14 bases between them. The germline CDR1 and CDR2 sequences are SGHRS and YFSETQ. CDR3 sequence (DNA): TGCGCCAGCAGCTTGGACAGCCCCAGAAGGGAAAAACTGTTTTTT. Translation: CASSLDSPRREKLFF.

This clone was counted once. This rearrangement joins TRBV4-3 to TRBJ1-2, with 7 bases identical to TRBD1. Looked up from germline, CDR1 is LGHNA and CDR2 is YSLEER. V shed 4 bases and J 4 bases; nucleotides not matched to a gene: 3. The CDR3 is 13 residues long. In DNA, the CDR3 is TGCGCCAGCAGCCCGGCAGGGGGCTATGGCTACACCTTC. It specifies CASSPAGGYGYTF.

The chain combines TRBV15 with TRBJ2-2; D might be TRBD1 (5 bases). Deletions cut 1 base from V and 7 bases from J, with 13 bases between. CDR3 length: 15 residues. Per the germline V gene, CDR1 is LNHNV and CDR2 is YYDKDF (reference sequence). CDR3 protein: CATSRGRDGIGELFF. As DNA, the CDR3 is TGTGCCACCAGCAGAGGCAGGGATGGCATCGGGGAGCTGTTTTTT.

CDR3 amino acids: CASSEKGNYRRSSYEQYF. Written as DNA, the CDR3 is TGTGCCAGCAGTGAAAAGGGGAACTACAGGAGAAGCTCCTACGAGCAGTACTTC. This chain joins TRBV6-1 and TRBJ2-7; D might be TRBD1 (5 bases). This CDR3 spans 18 amino acids. Germline loops: CDR1 MNHNS, CDR2 SASEGT. With 2 bases removed from V and 0 bases from J, the gap between germline ends came to 20 bases.